The clone carrying this T cell receptor (beta chain) was seen many times. TCRdb re-called the 5' RACE reads with MiXCR, one entry per CDR3 protein. The data contain about 360,000 distinct CDR3 sequences, approximately 6% of them seen just once; the ten biggest clones take up over 12%. This record comes from a study of T cells after yellow fever vaccination. The source material was PBMCs, sampled 5 days after the yellow fever booster vaccination. The sequence came from a man in his thirties or forties who received the YFV17D yellow fever vaccine.

The DNA of the CDR3 is TGCGCCAGCGGACCGGGACTAGCTTCCTACGAGCAGTACTTC. Amino acid sequence: CASGPGLASYEQYF. The chain couples TRBV5-1 to TRBJ2-7; 9 positions match TRBD2. CDR1 SGHRS and CDR2 YFSETQ come from the germline V gene. With V trimmed by 7 bases and J by 1 base, 6 bases remained unmatched. The CDR3 sequence is 14 residues long.